These T cell receptor beta chains were read from a single sample in a study of siplizumab effects on memory and regulatory T cells. Produced via immunoSEQ multiplex PCR; TCRdb's table is partial and in-frame only. The table lists some 100,000 clones, approximately 92% of them singletons. The sample consisted of CD4+ T cells sorted from blood. All receptors come from a human donor in good health. CDR3s include the opening cysteine and the closing phenylalanine or tryptophan. A D gene is named only where the DNA matches it firmly. Clone size appears in some rows only: once, few, many, or a class for an expanded clone.

D | J | V | size | CDR3 | DNA
. | TRBJ2-3 | TRBV30 | . | CASGSVVNTQYF | TGTGCCTCCGGGAGCGTAGTGAATACGCAGTATTTT
. | TRBJ1-2 | TRBV4-3 | . | CASSQGLGSGYTF | TGCGCCAGCAGCCAAGGGCTAGGTAGCGGCTACACCTTC
TRBD1 | TRBJ2-3 | TRBV28 | . | CASSLLTGVADTQYF | TGTGCCAGCAGTCTACTGACAGGGGTAGCAGATACGCAGTATTTT
TRBD1 | TRBJ1-1 | TRBV2 | . | CAGSIQGVTEAFF | TGTGCCGGGTCCATACAGGGGGTCACTGAAGCTTTCTTT
TRBD2 | TRBJ2-5 | TRBV7-3 | . | CASSQKAGAQETQYF | TGTGCCAGCAGCCAAAAAGCGGGGGCCCAAGAGACCCAGTACTTC
TRBD2 | TRBJ2-1 | TRBV6-1 | . | CATGSGVYNEQFF | TGTGCCACAGGGAGCGGGGTATACAATGAGCAGTTCTTC
TRBD2 | TRBJ2-5 | TRBV5-1 | . | CASSFNSGGAGETQYF | TGCGCCAGCAGCTTTAATAGCGGGGGGGCCGGGGAGACCCAGTACTTC
. | TRBJ2-6 | TRBV19 | . | CASSIGVSGANVLTF | TGTGCCAGTAGTATAGGGGTCTCTGGGGCCAACGTCCTGACTTTC
. | TRBJ1-6 | TRBV19 | . | CASALSGSSYNSPLHF | TGTGCCAGTGCCCTCTCAGGTTCCTCCTATAATTCACCCCTCCACTTT
. | TRBJ2-1 | TRBV7-3 | once | CASSFDRSGEQFF | TGTGCCAGCAGCTTCGACAGGTCTGGCGAGCAGTTCTTC
. | TRBJ1-4 | TRBV28 | . | CASSQVGGYEKLFF | TGTGCCAGCAGCCAGGTGGGGGGCTATGAAAAACTGTTTTTT
. | TRBJ2-1 | TRBV6-5 | . | CASSYSTSSDEQFF | TGTGCCAGCAGTTACTCGACATCCAGCGATGAGCAGTTCTTC
TRBD2 | TRBJ2-3 | TRBV19 | . | CASSMTPWKRGPGYTQYF | TGTGCCAGTAGTATGACCCCTTGGAAGCGGGGGCCAGGGTATACGCAGTATTTT
TRBD1 | TRBJ1-5 | TRBV6-6 | . | CASTTDRGGDQPQHF | TGTGCCAGCACCACGGACAGGGGAGGGGATCAGCCCCAGCATTTT
. | TRBJ1-5 | TRBV7-2 | once | CASSLAYNNQPQHF | TGTGCCAGCAGCTTAGCCTATAACAATCAGCCCCAGCATTTT
. | TRBJ1-1 | TRBV28 | . | CASSPPRGGQSEAFF | TGTGCCAGCAGCCCCCCACGAGGAGGGCAGAGTGAAGCTTTCTTT
. | TRBJ2-2 | TRBV5-4 | . | CASSSGQNTGELFF | TGTGCCAGCAGTTCGGGACAAAACACCGGGGAGCTGTTTTTT
. | TRBJ1-2 | TRBV18 | . | CASSPSNPLVNYGYTF | TGTGCCAGCTCACCATCCAATCCTTTGGTTAACTATGGCTACACCTTC
. | TRBJ2-2 | TRBV11-1 | . | CATRRAEHTGELFF | TGTGCCACCCGACGGGCAGAGCACACCGGGGAGCTGTTTTTT
. | TRBJ1-1 | TRBV7-2 | . | CASSPDGLSTEAFF | TGTGCCAGCAGCCCCGACGGGCTGAGCACTGAAGCTTTCTTT
. | TRBJ1-5 | TRBV5-5 | . | CASSFTDSQPQHF | TGTGCCAGCAGCTTCACTGACAGCCAGCCCCAGCATTTT
. | TRBJ2-7 | TRBV27 | . | CASSPLGVRTYEQYF | TGTGCCAGCAGTCCCCTGGGGGTTCGAACCTACGAGCAGTACTTC
. | TRBJ2-5 | TRBV18 | . | CASSPTPGVSGETQYF | TGTGCCAGCTCCCCCACCCCCGGCGTCAGCGGGGAGACCCAGTACTTC
. | TRBJ2-3 | TRBV7-9 | . | CASSLVTVGTDTQYF | TGTGCCAGCAGCTTGGTGACAGTAGGCACAGATACGCAGTATTTT
TRBD2 | TRBJ2-3 | TRBV28 | . | CASSFAGGRTDTQYF | TGTGCCAGCAGTTTTGCGGGGGGGCGGACAGATACGCAGTATTTT
. | TRBJ2-5 | TRBV5-4 | . | CASSLDSLETQYF | TGTGCCAGCAGCTTGGATAGTTTGGAGACCCAGTACTTC
TRBD2 | TRBJ2-1 | TRBV4-2 | . | CASSRKRTSLNNEQFF | TGTGCCAGCAGCCGGAAACGGACTAGCTTAAACAATGAGCAGTTCTTC
. | TRBJ1-1 | TRBV7-2 | . | CASRFTGNTEAFF | TGTGCCAGCAGATTTACAGGGAACACTGAAGCTTTCTTT
. | TRBJ2-7 | TRBV12-5 | . | CASGFGGIVDEQYF | TGTGCTAGTGGTTTTGGGGGAATCGTCGACGAGCAGTACTTC
TRBD1 | TRBJ2-5 | TRBV5-6 | few | CASSLDRGRGETQYF | TGTGCCAGCAGCTTGGACAGGGGGCGAGGCGAGACCCAGTACTTC
. | TRBJ1-1 | TRBV7-8 | . | CASSPGFSGANTEAFF | TGTGCCAGCAGCCCGGGTTTTTCGGGGGCGAACACTGAAGCTTTCTTT
. | TRBJ1-5 | TRBV7-2 | . | CASSIEGRGRSPQHF | TGTGCCAGCAGTATTGAAGGGAGGGGTAGATCGCCCCAGCATTTT
. | TRBJ2-5 | TRBV5-1 | . | CASRWVSGETQYF | TGCGCCAGCCGGTGGGTCTCCGGAGAGACCCAGTACTTC
. | TRBJ1-5 | TRBV6-1 | . | CASSERGVGGNQPQHF | TGTGCCAGCAGTGAAAGGGGGGTTGGAGGCAATCAGCCCCAGCATTTT
. | TRBJ2-2 | TRBV29-1 | once | CSVRSQGSGELFF | TGCAGCGTTCGGTCTCAAGGTAGCGGGGAGCTGTTTTTT
TRBD1 | TRBJ2-3 | TRBV7-3 | . | CASSLTGQGTDTQYF | TGTGCCAGCAGCTTAACGGGACAGGGCACAGATACGCAGTATTTT
. | TRBJ1-3 | TRBV7-2 | once | CASSPPTGHSGNTIYF | TGTGCCAGCAGCCCCCCAACCGGGCACTCTGGAAACACCATATATTTT
TRBD2 | TRBJ2-1 | TRBV27 | . | CASKGQRGARGYEQFF | TGTGCCAGCAAGGGCCAGCGGGGGGCCCGAGGATATGAGCAGTTCTTC
TRBD1 | TRBJ1-1 | TRBV5-1 | . | CASSLERTGEAFF | TGCGCCAGCAGCTTGGAAAGGACAGGTGAAGCTTTCTTT
. | TRBJ1-2 | TRBV27 | . | CASSPLNGYTF | TGTGCCAGCAGCCCCCTAAATGGCTACACCTTC
. | TRBJ2-5 | TRBV5-1 | . | CASSLGQETQYF | TGCGCCAGCAGCTTGGGCCAAGAGACCCAGTACTTC
. | TRBJ2-1 | TRBV4-3 | . | CASSQALSSRFYEQFF | TGCGCCAGCAGCCAAGCCTTGTCTAGCAGGTTCTATGAGCAGTTCTTC
. | TRBJ1-1 | TRBV6-5 | . | CASSRRDTTEAFF | TGTGCCAGCAGTCGCCGGGACACCACTGAAGCTTTCTTT
. | TRBJ1-5 | TRBV5-1 | . | CASSLEGVSNQPQHF | TGCGCCAGCAGCTTAGAGGGGGTTAGCAATCAGCCCCAGCATTTT
TRBD1 | TRBJ2-3 | TRBV10-3 | . | CAISESQGVLAPSTDTQYF | TGTGCCATCAGTGAGTCGCAGGGGGTTCTCGCTCCTAGCACAGATACGCAGTATTTT
. | TRBJ1-4 | TRBV27 | . | CASSLQGSGEKLFF | TGTGCCAGCAGCCTACAGGGAAGCGGTGAAAAACTGTTTTTT
. | TRBJ1-3 | TRBV10-3 | . | CAISGNSGNTIYF | TGTGCCATCAGTGGCAACTCTGGAAACACCATATATTTT
. | TRBJ1-1 | TRBV10-2 | . | CASISQMNTEAFF | TGCGCCAGCATATCACAGATGAACACTGAAGCTTTCTTT
TRBD2 | TRBJ2-5 | TRBV5-1 | once | CASRGLAGSGRETQYF | TGCGCCAGCAGGGGACTAGCGGGGTCCGGGCGAGAGACCCAGTACTTC
. | TRBJ1-1 | TRBV11-2 | . | CASSLEGRQNTEAFF | TGTGCCAGCAGCTTAGAGGGCAGACAGAACACTGAAGCTTTCTTT